Below, one TCR beta chain is given with its context. The data belong to a study of control samples from healthy donors and cancer patients. The method was immunoSEQ multiplex PCR; TCRdb's version includes in-frame clones alone and lacks a portion of them. The data show approximately 120,000 clones, around 86% seen once. This clonotype was obtained from a man in his forties or fifties in good health. The specimen sequenced was blood.

The CDR3, as DNA: TGTGCCAGCAGCAAGGTGGGGGATCGTGGAAACACCATATATTTT. Protein: CASSKVGDRGNTIYF. The chain combines TRBV21-1 with TRBJ1-3. TRBV21-1 is a documented pseudogene. This CDR3 contains 15 residues.